These 15 T cell receptor beta chains were sequenced from one sample in a study of low-dose radiotherapy and immunotherapy resistance in tumors (dated by TCRdb to between 2021 and 2024). To make first-strand cDNA, Superscript III was used along with a set of TRAV- and TRBV-specific primers so that both the TCRalpha and TCRbeta chains were covered. An approximately 19-cycle PCR with Phusion amplified the TCRs, pairing a constant-region primer with the adapter that was attached to the V primers. TCRdb's own reprocessing of the public reads used fastp at Q25 and MiXCR and kept productive beta chains. For every CDR3 protein sequence, its rows merge into one entry that carries the most common genes and DNA. This sample holds just over 14,000 distinct CDR3 sequences; about half were observed only once. Of the sample, less than 4% falls within the top ten clones. The receptor set was obtained from a human donor with advanced metastatic prostate, ovarian, gallbladder or colorectal cancer (not recorded which). This table probably holds off-target reads from a library built for another chain.

CDR3 DNA sequence: TGCGCCAGCAGCCCCCTAGGGTTAACGCAGAAAGCTTTCTTT. It codes for CASSPLGLTQKAFF. The chain couples TRBV4-1 to TRBJ1-1; D unresolved. Trimming removed 4 bases at V and 9 bases at J, with 18 bases between. Germline V gene data show CDR1 as MGHRA and CDR2 as YSYEKL. This CDR3 contains 14 residues.

This rearrangement joins TRBV28 to TRBJ2-2; a possible D gene is TRBD1 (6 bases). Trimming took off 4 bases at V and 6 bases at J, with 12 bases between the two ends. The CDR3 loop spans 14 amino acids. The germline V gene has CDR1 MDHEN and CDR2 SYDVKM. CDR3: CASSSYRVPGELFF. In DNA form, the CDR3 reads TGTGCCAGCAGTTCCTACAGGGTCCCCGGGGAGCTGTTTTTT.

The rearrangement links TRBV5-5 to TRBJ2-2, with 12 bases identical to TRBD2. CDR3 size: 16 residues. The germline CDR1 and CDR2 sequences are SGHKS and YYEKEE (reference sequence). The V and J ends lost 4 bases and 4 bases, in that order; junction bases with no gene match: 5. Written as DNA, the CDR3 is TGTGCCAGCAGCCTCCCTAGCGGGGGGGTCACCGGGGAGCTGTTTTTT. Translation gives CASSLPSGGVTGELFF.

This clonotype was counted only a few times. This rearrangement joins TRBV18 to TRBJ1-1; TRBD1 aligns across 11 bases. CDR3 length: 14 amino acids. The germline V gene has CDR1 KGHSH and CDR2 LQKENI. The ends lost 4 bases at V and 5 bases at J; junction bases unmatched: 3. This chain's CDR3 is CASSQGTGGTEAFF. The CDR3 DNA reads as TGTGCCAGCTCACAAGGGACAGGGGGAACTGAAGCTTTCTTT.

The chain employs TRBV18 and TRBJ1-1; D not certain. This CDR3 is built from 13 residues. CDR1 KGHSH and CDR2 LQKENI come from the germline V gene. V lost 2 bases and J 3 bases, leaving 7 bases between the germline ends. The CDR3, as DNA: TGTGCCAGCTCACCAATGCAAGACACTGAAGCTTTCTTT. Protein: CASSPMQDTEAFF. The variable domain in full, with the rest retrieved from reference TRBV18 and TRBJ1-1, is NAGVMQNPRHLVRRRGQEARLRCSPMKGHSHVYWYRQLPEEGLKFMVYLQKENIIDESGMPKERFSAEFPKEGPSILRIQQVVRGDSAAYFCASSPMQDTEAFFGQGTRLTVV.

The chain joins TRBV30 to TRBJ2-4, with 9 bases that match TRBD1. The J segment lost 9 bases and the V segment lost 5 bases, leaving 5 bases of the junction unmatched. The CDR3 has 12 amino acids. Germline V lookup: CDR1 GTSNPN, CDR2 SVGIG (reference sequence). The CDR3 sequence: CAWGPGQGIQYF. The CDR3 nucleotides are TGTGCCTGGGGACCGGGACAGGGCATTCAGTACTTC.

This clonotype was observed a handful of times. This CDR3 is CASGEETQYF. The CDR3 DNA follows: TGTGCCAGCGGGGAAGAGACCCAGTACTTC. The chain carries TRBV2 and TRBJ2-5; D gene ambiguous. The V end was cut by 8 bases, the J end by 3 bases, with 4 bases between. CDR3 length: 10 amino acids. The germline CDR1 and CDR2 sequences are SNHLY and FYNNEI.

The J gene is TRBJ1-6, the V gene TRBV20-1; unclear D gene. CDR3 length: 14 residues. Per the germline V gene, CDR1 is DFQATT and CDR2 is SNEGSKA (reference sequence). The V gene lost 2 bases and the J gene lost 8 bases, with 13 bases spanning the gap. The CDR3 loop is CSARPGSGDSPLHF. The CDR3 DNA sequence: TGCAGTGCTAGACCCGGGTCGGGTGATTCACCCCTCCACTTT.

The V call is TRBV9, the J call TRBJ2-1, with a possible D match to TRBD2 (6 bases). V was trimmed by 3 bases and J by 0 bases, leaving 10 bases between them. The CDR3 sequence is 15 residues long. CDR1 and CDR2 (germline): SGDLS, YYNGEE. The CDR3 DNA is TGTGCCAGCAGCGCCCGACTAGTCTCCTACAATGAGCAGTTCTTC. This codes for CASSARLVSYNEQFF.

This chain connects TRBV7-8 to TRBJ1-6; D is unresolved. Trimming pared 2 bases from V and 3 bases from J, leaving 11 bases between. This CDR3 comprises 16 residues. The germline CDR1 and CDR2 sequences are SGHVS and FQNEAQ. The CDR3 protein is CASSLFAGSYNSPLHF. The DNA of the CDR3 is TGTGCCAGCAGCTTATTCGCGGGCAGCTATAATTCACCCCTCCACTTT.

This chain joins TRBV28 and TRBJ2-7; perhaps TRBD1 as D (5 bases). This CDR3 spans 12 amino acids. From germline, CDR1 is MDHEN and CDR2 SYDVKM. V was shortened by 6 bases and J by 5 bases, with 11 bases between the two germline ends. CDR3 in DNA: TGTGCCAGCAGGCAGGGTGGGAACGAGCAGTACTTC. Translated, it gives CASRQGGNEQYF. Drawing the rest from reference TRBV28 and TRBJ2-7, the complete variable domain is DVKVTQSSRYLVKRTGEKVFLECVQDMDHENMFWYRQDPGLGLRLIYFSYDVKMKEKGDIPEGYSVSREKKERFSLILESASTNQTSMYLCASRQGGNEQYFGPGTRLTVT.

The chain carries TRBV6-2 or TRBV6-3 and TRBJ1-5; D ambiguous. The germline CDR1 and CDR2 sequences are MNHEY and SVGEGT. The V end lost 5 bases, the J end lost 5 bases, and 13 bases lay between the germline ends. CDR3 length equals 14 residues. This CDR3 reads CASSNLGDDQPQHF. The CDR3 DNA reads as TGTGCCAGCAGTAACCTCGGGGATGATCAGCCCCAGCATTTT.

This clonotype appeared a few times. The V gene is TRBV10-3, the J gene TRBJ2-3, with D perhaps TRBD2 (6 bases). The CDR3 is made up of 17 amino acids. V lost 6 bases and J lost 0, with 19 bases in between. CDR1 is ENHRY and CDR2 is SYGVKD in the germline V gene. CDR3 in amino acids: CAISHTGTVVSTDTQYF. CDR3 sequence (DNA): TGTGCCATCAGCCACACGGGGACTGTTGTAAGCACAGATACGCAGTATTTT.

This clonotype was found a few times. The V gene is TRBV28, the J gene TRBJ1-1; D may be TRBD1 (6 bases). Germline V lookup: CDR1 MDHEN, CDR2 SYDVKM. The CDR3 spans 14 residues. The ends were cut back, 4 bases at V and 3 bases at J, with 12 bases in the middle. CDR3 residues: CASSSGQFDTEAFF. CDR3 bases: TGTGCCAGCAGTTCCGGACAGTTTGACACTGAAGCTTTCTTT.

The genes are TRBV6-5 and TRBJ2-7; possibly TRBD1 for D (6 bases). CDR3 length: 15 residues. V dropped 5 bases and J dropped 4 bases, with 18 bases sitting between them. Germline V CDR1 and CDR2: MNHEY, SVGAGI. CDR3 amino acids: CASSNPGKGVYEQYF. The CDR3 DNA sequence: TGTGCCAGCAGTAATCCGGGAAAGGGGGTATACGAGCAGTACTTC.